This T cell receptor beta chain was observed in a study of a mutant IDH1 vaccine in newly diagnosed glioma. On the study more broadly: The patients received vaccinations eight times, in weeks 1, 3, 5, 7, 11, 15, 19 and 23. In some groups vaccination began 4-6 weeks post-radiotherapy; others received it with temozolomide. Previous care, which was radiotherapy, temozolomide, or both, most often involved both. Study-wide results and caveats: Immune responses induced by the vaccine were seen in less than 95% of patients, spanning multiple MHC alleles.

As for time point: week 5, during vaccination. A 20-mer mutant IDH1 peptide at 300 ug was injected subcutaneously with topical imiquimod. Sequencing was performed with immunoSEQ multiplex PCR; in TCRdb, only in-frame clones are kept and a portion is missing. The sample includes roughly 34,000 clones, 55% to 60% of them seen just once. Remarks on this clone: Its antigen is unknown.

The J segment lost 2 bases and the V segment lost 6 bases, leaving 9 bases of the junction unmatched. The CDR3 extends over 15 amino acids. Germline CDR1 is ENHRY and CDR2 is SYGVKD. V and J are TRBV10-3 and TRBJ2-5; 7 bases agree with TRBD1. The receptor comes from a woman between 18 and 29 years old with glioma. The material was PBMCs, obtained from a glioma patient whose treatment included an IDH1 peptide vaccine. CDR3 region: CAIRSTPGQQETQYF. As DNA, the CDR3 is TGTGCCATCAGGTCTACCCCGGGACAGCAAGAGACCCAGTACTTC.